This TCR beta chain was recovered during a study of Graves' ophthalmopathy and Graves' hyperthyroidism. The V and J ends lost 4 bases and 9 bases, in that order; junction bases with no gene match: 12. The CDR3 is made up of 15 amino acids. Germline assignment: CDR1 MNHEY and CDR2 SMNVEV (reference sequence). Investigators amplified TCR beta CDR3 regions from RNA transcripts. Following a first-round RT-PCR that used HTBI primers, a second-round multiplex PCR was carried out. TCRdb called the multiplex PCR reads again in MiXCR, with one record for every CDR3 protein. The data show nearly 400,000 distinct CDR3 sequences, with about a sixth seen just once and about 1.4% held by the top ten.

The chain has TRBV27 and TRBJ2-7; 10 positions match TRBD2. This clonotype originated in a woman aged 18-29 years with Graves' ophthalmopathy. The sample consisted of peripheral blood. The CDR3 DNA is TGTGCCAGCAGTTACTCGGGGCTAGCGGGAGCGTGGCAGTACTTC. Protein product: CASSYSGLAGAWQYF.